This T cell receptor beta chain was sequenced in a study of blood T cells in healthy people across ages (dated by TCRdb to about 2015). In the study overall: In model experiments, roughly one uniquely barcoded TCR beta cDNA molecule per two T cells was captured by template switching. To avoid experimental bias, donors of different ages were randomly spread across the sequencing lanes. The donors were divided into four age groups: young (average approximately 17 years), middle-aged (roughly 42), aged (approximately 62) and long-lived (roughly 82). The study measured age-related changes in TCR beta repertoire diversity using deep sequencing normalized with unique cDNA molecular identifiers. For two donors (one aged 18 to 30 and one aged 80 or older), the study analyzed two additional independent replicas of 1 million unique cDNA reads from the same blood draw.

The roughly 39 donors, aged about 6 to 95 years, were systemically healthy Caucasian individuals from Russia. Around 10 milliliters of peripheral blood were collected from each donor into EDTA-treated Vacutainer tubes. Ficoll-Paque density-gradient centrifugation was used to isolate PBMCs, with at least 6 million obtained per sample. Trizol reagent was used to extract total RNA from PBMCs, with at least 6 micrograms per sample. For every donor, flow cytometry on a PBMC aliquot measured the percentage of naive CD45RAhigh/CD27high T cells. Of note for this clonotype: The antigen it binds to is not known. One base away there is no much larger clone; base qualities are not given.

The protocol used for the library was 5' RACE. Sequencing instrument: Illumina HiSeq 2500. The second PCR ran for roughly 7 to 12 cycles and used a J-beta primer mix along with a sample-barcoded 5' primer. A template-switch 5' adaptor carrying 12 random nucleotides introduced a unique molecular identifier onto each TCR beta cDNA molecule. At least 3 million CDR3-containing paired-end reads were obtained from each sample. All of the RNA was converted into first-strand cDNA using the Mint cDNA synthesis kit, with a TRBC-specific oligonucleotide serving as the primer. After uracil-DNA glycosylase treatment, a first 18-cycle PCR used universal primers M1SS and BC2_uni_R on all cDNA. The paper's processing steps were these. For normalization, 1 million high-quality reads were randomly selected from each sample, with every read carrying a distinct molecular identifier. Instead of being binned into consensus sequences, reads with shared molecular identifiers were discarded. MiTCR, with a Q25 quality threshold and the strictest error-elimination algorithm, was used for CDR3 identification, clonotype clustering and error correction. Lower-bound total TCR beta diversity was estimated with a nonparametric unseen species model using Euler transformation. In-frame beta chains were kept once TCRdb had trimmed the public reads at Q25 with fastp and called clones with MiXCR. One record per CDR3 amino acid sequence lists the most common genes and DNA. These V and J calls originate from TCRdb's pipeline instead of the authors' own analysis. In all, the sample holds about 600,000 distinct CDR3 sequences, and 40% to 50% of those were seen once. The ten largest make up roughly 24% of the sample.

Spanning cysteine to phenylalanine, the CDR3 consists of 16 amino acids. CDR3 DNA only is kept here, 48 bases in frame from base 1. The germline V end is reduced by 2 bases and the J end by 0 bases; junction bases left unmatched: 5. Paper-wide results and their limitations: Since profiling was done on bulk unsorted PBMCs, naive and antigen-experienced compartments could not be conclusively compared. Estimates of total diversity based on one million sequenced T cells were considered lower bounds and underestimates. Compared with the aged group, more naive CD4+ T cells, fewer expanded clones and increased TCR diversity were shown by the long-lived group, suggesting age selection. There was a strong correlation between observed TCR beta diversity and the percentage of naive T cells measured by flow cytometry. Because donor CMV infection status was unknown, age-related changes in expanded clonotypes were potentially confounded. Observed TCR beta diversity per million T cells fell roughly linearly with age, and a significant reduction was already apparent by age roughly 40.

The sequence is built from TRBV12-3 or TRBV12-4 and TRBJ2-3; 7 junctional bases match TRBD2. Specimen: blood. The sequence was collected from an elderly man in good health. The sequenced DNA: TGTGCCAGCAGTTTACAGCGGGGTCCCAGCACAGATACGCAGTATTTT. The resulting protein is CASSLQRGPSTDTQYF.